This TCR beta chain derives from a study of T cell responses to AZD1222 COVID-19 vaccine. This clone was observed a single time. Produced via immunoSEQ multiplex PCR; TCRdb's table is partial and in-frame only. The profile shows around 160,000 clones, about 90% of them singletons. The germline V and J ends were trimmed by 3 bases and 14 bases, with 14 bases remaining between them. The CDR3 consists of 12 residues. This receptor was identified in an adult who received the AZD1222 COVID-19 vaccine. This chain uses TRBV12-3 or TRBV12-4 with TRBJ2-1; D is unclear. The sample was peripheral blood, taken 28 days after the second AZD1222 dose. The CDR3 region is CASSFNRNSEFF. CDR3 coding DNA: TGTGCCAGCAGTTTCAACCGGAATTCTGAGTTCTTC.